The rows below give T cell receptor beta chains drawn from one sample of a study of T-cell reconstitution after alpha-beta-depleted transplantation in children. MiXCR, run by TCRdb on the PCR reads, gives a single entry per CDR3 protein. The sample consists of around 450,000 distinct CDR3 sequences, around 16% of them appearing once. The sequenced sample was PBMCs, mostly from graft donor cells, obtained 360 days after TCRalphabeta/CD19-depleted stem cell transplant. The source of these receptors is a boy less than two years old who had a stem cell transplant for Wiskott-Aldrich syndrome, so the T cells may come from the graft donor. Both conserved end residues are part of each CDR3. The order of the fields is J gene, D gene, V gene, clone size, CDR3 protein, CDR3 DNA. The D gene is left open where the match is weak. Clone size is not always given. Where it is, it says once, few, many or a class for expanded clones.

j_gene: TRBJ2-7; d_gene: -; v_gene: TRBV2; abundance: -; CDR3aa: CASRARLKGEQYF; CDR3nt: TGTGCCAGCAGGGCCCGTCTAAAGGGCGAGCAGTACTTC
j_gene: TRBJ2-4; d_gene: TRBD2; v_gene: TRBV4-3; abundance: -; CDR3aa: CASSQDFGGGLVAKNIQYF; CDR3nt: TGCGCCAGCAGCCAAGACTTCGGGGGAGGACTAGTAGCCAAAAACATTCAGTACTTC
j_gene: TRBJ2-7; d_gene: -; v_gene: TRBV21-1; abundance: -; CDR3aa: CASSKVGASHSSYEQYF; CDR3nt: TGTGCCAGCAGCAAAGTTGGGGCGTCCCATTCCTCCTACGAGCAGTACTTC
j_gene: TRBJ2-5; d_gene: -; v_gene: TRBV9; abundance: -; CDR3aa: CASSVVASSKETQYF; CDR3nt: TGTGCCAGCAGCGTAGTGGCTAGCTCGAAGGAGACCCAGTACTTC
j_gene: TRBJ1-1; d_gene: -; v_gene: TRBV12-3/TRBV12-4; abundance: many; CDR3aa: CASSITVNTEAFF; CDR3nt: TGTGCCAGCAGCATTACAGTGAACACTGAAGCTTTCTTT
j_gene: TRBJ2-6; d_gene: -; v_gene: TRBV24-1; abundance: -; CDR3aa: CATSGAVSGANVLTF; CDR3nt: TGTGCCACCTCCGGGGCCGTCTCTGGGGCCAACGTCCTGACTTTC
j_gene: TRBJ2-1; d_gene: TRBD2; v_gene: TRBV7-2; abundance: few; CDR3aa: CASSLGGLAGWNEQFF; CDR3nt: TGTGCCAGCAGCCTCGGGGGACTAGCGGGATGGAATGAGCAGTTCTTC
j_gene: TRBJ2-5; d_gene: -; v_gene: TRBV6-2/TRBV6-3; abundance: -; CDR3aa: CASRSLGAGQETQYF; CDR3nt: TGTGCCAGCAGGTCCTTGGGGGCGGGACAAGAGACCCAGTACTTC
j_gene: TRBJ2-7; d_gene: TRBD1; v_gene: TRBV5-1; abundance: few; CDR3aa: CASSLDGQEISYEQYF; CDR3nt: TGCGCCAGCAGCTTGGACGGACAGGAGATCTCCTACGAGCAGTACTTC
j_gene: TRBJ2-3; d_gene: -; v_gene: TRBV5-1; abundance: -; CDR3aa: CASSLVTSISTDTQYF; CDR3nt: TGCGCCAGCAGCTTGGTAACATCTATTAGCACAGATACGCAGTATTTT
j_gene: TRBJ2-7; d_gene: -; v_gene: TRBV20-1; abundance: -; CDR3aa: CSARDEGVPYEQYF; CDR3nt: TGCAGTGCTAGAGATGAGGGGGTCCCTTACGAGCAGTACTTC
j_gene: TRBJ2-7; d_gene: -; v_gene: TRBV6-2/TRBV6-3; abundance: -; CDR3aa: CASSYSVGTYEQYF; CDR3nt: TGTGCCAGCAGTTACTCAGTCGGGACCTACGAGCAGTACTTC
j_gene: TRBJ2-3; d_gene: -; v_gene: TRBV11-2; abundance: -; CDR3aa: CASSLSPYDLGRNVDTQYF; CDR3nt: TGTGCCAGCAGCTTATCCCCCTACGACCTTGGACGGAACGTGGATACGCAGTATTTT
j_gene: TRBJ2-5; d_gene: -; v_gene: TRBV6-2/TRBV6-3; abundance: few; CDR3aa: CASSRLWQETQYF; CDR3nt: TGTGCCAGCAGTAGACTTTGGCAAGAGACCCAGTACTTC
j_gene: TRBJ2-1; d_gene: -; v_gene: TRBV29-1; abundance: many; CDR3aa: CSSALFTGRNEQFF; CDR3nt: TGCAGCTCCGCGCTGTTTACGGGGAGGAATGAGCAGTTCTTC
j_gene: TRBJ2-7; d_gene: TRBD1; v_gene: TRBV10-3; abundance: many; CDR3aa: CAISYGTGWDEQYF; CDR3nt: TGTGCCATCAGCTACGGGACAGGGTGGGACGAGCAGTACTTC
j_gene: TRBJ2-1; d_gene: -; v_gene: TRBV29-1; abundance: -; CDR3aa: CSSGFGDNEQFF; CDR3nt: TGCAGCTCCGGCTTTGGGGACAATGAGCAGTTCTTC
j_gene: TRBJ2-1; d_gene: -; v_gene: TRBV7-9; abundance: few; CDR3aa: CASSLGGALNEQFF; CDR3nt: TGTGCCAGCAGCTTAGGAGGGGCGCTCAATGAGCAGTTCTTC
j_gene: TRBJ1-4; d_gene: -; v_gene: TRBV3-1; abundance: -; CDR3aa: CASSQVDRNEKLFF; CDR3nt: TGTGCCAGCAGCCAAGTGGACCGTAATGAAAAACTGTTTTTT
j_gene: TRBJ1-2; d_gene: -; v_gene: TRBV27; abundance: -; CDR3aa: CASSFLPLQGSYTF; CDR3nt: TGTGCCAGCAGTTTTCTCCCGCTACAGGGCAGCTACACCTTC
j_gene: TRBJ1-1; d_gene: TRBD1; v_gene: TRBV6-2/TRBV6-3; abundance: -; CDR3aa: CASTLRTGDTEAFF; CDR3nt: TGTGCCAGCACTTTGAGGACAGGGGACACTGAAGCTTTCTTT
j_gene: TRBJ2-1; d_gene: TRBD1; v_gene: TRBV11-2; abundance: few; CDR3aa: CASSFTHSPGQGYNEQFF; CDR3nt: TGTGCCAGCAGCTTTACCCACTCTCCGGGACAGGGCTACAATGAGCAGTTCTTC
j_gene: TRBJ2-7; d_gene: -; v_gene: TRBV24-1; abundance: few; CDR3aa: CATSGDTYEQYF; CDR3nt: TGTGCCACCAGTGGGGACACCTACGAGCAGTACTTC
j_gene: TRBJ2-7; d_gene: -; v_gene: TRBV27; abundance: few; CDR3aa: CASSLFAVGAYEQYF; CDR3nt: TGTGCCAGCAGTTTATTCGCGGTTGGGGCTTACGAGCAGTACTTC
j_gene: TRBJ2-1; d_gene: TRBD1; v_gene: TRBV3-1; abundance: -; CDR3aa: CASSQGRGYNEQFF; CDR3nt: TGTGCCAGCAGCCAAGGCAGGGGGTACAATGAGCAGTTCTTC
j_gene: TRBJ2-3; d_gene: TRBD2; v_gene: TRBV12-3/TRBV12-4; abundance: many; CDR3aa: CASTPQGGVTDTQYF; CDR3nt: TGTGCCAGCACCCCCCAGGGAGGGGTCACAGATACGCAGTATTTT
j_gene: TRBJ2-1; d_gene: TRBD1; v_gene: TRBV4-3; abundance: -; CDR3aa: CASKTGVGDNEQFF; CDR3nt: TGCGCCAGCAAGACAGGGGTAGGGGACAATGAGCAGTTCTTC
j_gene: TRBJ2-7; d_gene: -; v_gene: TRBV10-2; abundance: -; CDR3aa: CASSEYSQWGEQYF; CDR3nt: TGCGCCAGCAGTGAGTACAGCCAGTGGGGCGAGCAGTACTTC
j_gene: TRBJ1-3; d_gene: -; v_gene: TRBV29-1; abundance: few; CDR3aa: CSALEGSGNTIYF; CDR3nt: TGCAGCGCCCTGGAGGGCTCTGGAAACACCATATATTTT
j_gene: TRBJ2-7; d_gene: TRBD2; v_gene: TRBV18; abundance: -; CDR3aa: CASSPPGFTREDYEQYF; CDR3nt: TGTGCCAGCTCACCCCCTGGCTTTACGCGGGAGGACTACGAGCAGTACTTC
j_gene: TRBJ2-1; d_gene: TRBD2; v_gene: TRBV12-3/TRBV12-4; abundance: -; CDR3aa: CASSYVVGTSGRNEQFF; CDR3nt: TGTGCCAGCAGTTACGTAGTCGGGACTAGCGGGAGAAATGAGCAGTTCTTC
j_gene: TRBJ2-5; d_gene: TRBD1; v_gene: TRBV5-6; abundance: -; CDR3aa: CASSRQGAGETQYF; CDR3nt: TGTGCCAGCAGCCGGCAGGGGGCTGGGGAGACCCAGTACTTC
j_gene: TRBJ2-1; d_gene: TRBD2; v_gene: TRBV11-1; abundance: -; CDR3aa: CASSSYRTSWSLGYNEQFF; CDR3nt: TGTGCCAGCAGCTCCTATAGGACTAGCTGGAGCCTCGGATACAATGAGCAGTTCTTC
j_gene: TRBJ2-1; d_gene: TRBD2; v_gene: TRBV4-3; abundance: -; CDR3aa: CASSQDNLAGYWHNEQFF; CDR3nt: TGCGCCAGCAGCCAAGATAACCTAGCGGGATATTGGCACAATGAGCAGTTCTTC
j_gene: TRBJ1-1; d_gene: -; v_gene: TRBV29-1; abundance: -; CDR3aa: CSVEQGLGNTEAFF; CDR3nt: TGCAGCGTTGAGCAGGGCCTTGGGAACACTGAAGCTTTCTTT
j_gene: TRBJ2-7; d_gene: -; v_gene: TRBV20-1; abundance: -; CDR3aa: CSARIGGRPYEQYF; CDR3nt: TGCAGTGCTAGGATTGGGGGGCGACCCTACGAGCAGTACTTC
j_gene: TRBJ2-1; d_gene: TRBD2; v_gene: TRBV11-2; abundance: few; CDR3aa: CASRMGLADNEQFF; CDR3nt: TGTGCCAGCAGAATGGGACTAGCGGACAATGAGCAGTTCTTC
j_gene: TRBJ2-5; d_gene: TRBD2; v_gene: TRBV6-4; abundance: -; CDR3aa: CAAPGLEEETQYF; CDR3nt: TGTGCCGCGCCGGGACTAGAGGAAGAGACCCAGTACTTC
j_gene: TRBJ2-5; d_gene: -; v_gene: TRBV24-1; abundance: -; CDR3aa: CATSDALPGPEQETQYF; CDR3nt: TGTGCCACCAGTGATGCCCTCCCTGGTCCAGAACAAGAGACCCAGTACTTC
j_gene: TRBJ2-2; d_gene: -; v_gene: TRBV12-3/TRBV12-4; abundance: few; CDR3aa: CASNRDSPLGTGELFF; CDR3nt: TGTGCCAGCAACCGAGACTCCCCCCTAGGCACCGGGGAGCTGTTTTTT